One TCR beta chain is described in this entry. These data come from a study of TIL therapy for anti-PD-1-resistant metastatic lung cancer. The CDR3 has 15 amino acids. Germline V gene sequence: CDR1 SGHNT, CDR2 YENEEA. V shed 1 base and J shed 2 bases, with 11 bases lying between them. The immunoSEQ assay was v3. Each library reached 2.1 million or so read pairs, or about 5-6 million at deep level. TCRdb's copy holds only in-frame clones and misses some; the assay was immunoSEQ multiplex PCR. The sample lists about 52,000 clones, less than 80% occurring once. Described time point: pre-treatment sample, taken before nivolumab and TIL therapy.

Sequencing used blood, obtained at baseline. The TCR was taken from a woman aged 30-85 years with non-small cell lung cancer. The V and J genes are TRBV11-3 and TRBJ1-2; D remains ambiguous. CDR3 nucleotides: TGTGCCAGCAGCTTAGGCCCAGCCACAAACTATGGCTACACCTTC. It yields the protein CASSLGPATNYGYTF.